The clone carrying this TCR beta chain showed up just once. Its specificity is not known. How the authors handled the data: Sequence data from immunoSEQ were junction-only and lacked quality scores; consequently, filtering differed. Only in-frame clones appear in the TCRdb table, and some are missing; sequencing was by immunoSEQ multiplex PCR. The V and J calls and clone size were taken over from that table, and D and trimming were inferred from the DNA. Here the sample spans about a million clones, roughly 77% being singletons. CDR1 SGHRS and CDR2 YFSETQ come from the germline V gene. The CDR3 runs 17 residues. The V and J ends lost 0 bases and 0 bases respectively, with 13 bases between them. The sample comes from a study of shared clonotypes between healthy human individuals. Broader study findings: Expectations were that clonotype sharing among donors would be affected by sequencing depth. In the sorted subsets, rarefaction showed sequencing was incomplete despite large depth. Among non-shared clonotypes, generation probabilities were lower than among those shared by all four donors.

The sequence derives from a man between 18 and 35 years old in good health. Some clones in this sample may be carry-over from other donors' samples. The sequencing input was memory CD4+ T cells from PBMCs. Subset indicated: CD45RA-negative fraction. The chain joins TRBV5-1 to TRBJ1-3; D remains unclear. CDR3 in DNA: TGCGCCAGCAGCTTGGAGGGCAGCTCGAGCTCTGGAAACACCATATATTTT. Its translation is CASSLEGSSSSGNTIYF. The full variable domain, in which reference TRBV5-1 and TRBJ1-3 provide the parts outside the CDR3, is KAGVTQTPRYLIKTRGQQVTLSCSPISGHRSVSWYQQTPGQGLQFLFEYFSETQRNKGNFPGRFSGRQFSNSRSEMNVSTLELGDSALYLCASSLEGSSSSGNTIYFGEGSWLTVV.